These 10 T cell receptor beta chains were all obtained from the same sample, sequenced in a study of brain T cells in children with intractable seizures (dated by TCRdb to the early 2020s). The time point label, as the study defines it: blood from clinic visit 5 months post-surgery; TSC patient then seizure free. The protocol used for the library was the immunoSEQ multiplex PCR assay. The clones in this table, taken by TCRdb from immuneACCESS, are in-frame only. Not every clone is retained; where verified, under half of the shortfall comes from an unresolved V gene, and the cause of the rest is unknown. This sample is represented by around 340,000 clones; 93% of them were singletons. Together, the top ten hold 5.5% to 6% of the sample. Source: peripheral blood, taken less than 6 months after surgery. The receptors derive from a boy under three years old with tuberous sclerosis and intractable seizures.

The CDR3 nucleotides are TGTGCCAGCAGCTTAGAGAGCGCACAGGAATACGTCAAAAACATTCAGTACTTC. Translation gives CASSLESAQEYVKNIQYF. The chain joins TRBV13 to TRBJ2-4, with D possibly TRBD1 on 5 matching bases. CDR1 and CDR2 (germline): PRHDT, FYEKMQ (reference sequence). V lost 1 base, J lost 3 bases, and 19 bases lay in between. The CDR3 has 18 amino acids.

The chain recombines TRBV6-5 with TRBJ2-5; no definite D call. V shed 8 bases and J shed 2 bases, with 12 bases lying between them. Germline-derived CDR1 and CDR2 are MNHEY and SVGAGI. This CDR3 spans 13 amino acids. The CDR3 is CASGQTLQETQYF. CDR3 sequence (DNA): TGTGCCAGCGGCCAGACCTTGCAAGAGACCCAGTACTTC.

The V call is TRBV10-3, the J call TRBJ2-7; the match to TRBD2 covers 7 bases. With V trimmed by 4 bases and J by 0 bases, 3 bases remained unmatched. Germline V CDR1 and CDR2: ENHRY, SYGVKD. CDR3 size: 14 residues. The CDR3: CAISGDYSSYEQYF. The CDR3 coding sequence is TGTGCCATCAGTGGGGACTATAGCTCCTACGAGCAGTACTTC.

This sequence joins TRBV4-2 and TRBJ2-3; 8 bases agree with TRBD2. Trimming removed 1 base from V and 2 bases from J; junction bases left unmatched: 11. Germline V gene lookup returns CDR1 LGHNA and CDR2 YNFKEQ. The CDR3 contains 18 residues. In DNA, the CDR3 is TGTGCCAGCAGCCAAGGAGGCGGGGGGCCTCGGATCACAGATACGCAGTATTTT. Translated, it gives CASSQGGGGPRITDTQYF.

This clone was detected once. The rearrangement joins TRBV5-6 to TRBJ2-5, with D possibly being TRBD1 or TRBD2 (5 bases each). The CDR3 totals 13 residues. CDR1 and CDR2 from the germline V gene are SGHDT and YYEEEE. Trimming took 2 bases from V and 11 from J, leaving 16 bases between them. The CDR3 region is CASSLGVLGEQYF. In nucleotides, the CDR3 is TGTGCCAGCAGCTTAGGGGTCCTTGGGGAGCAGTACTTC. The full variable domain, completed using reference TRBV5-6 and TRBJ2-5, is DAGVTQSPTHLIKTRGQQVTLRCSPKSGHDTVSWYQQALGQGPQFIFQYYEEEERQRGNFPDRFSGHQFPNYSSELNVNALLLGDSALYLCASSLGVLGEQYFGPGTRLLVL.

The rearrangement links TRBV6-1 to TRBJ2-2; D is uncertain. V dropped 1 base and J dropped 1 base, with 10 bases sitting between them. The CDR3 is 16 residues long. From germline, CDR1 is MNHNS and CDR2 SASEGT. Here the CDR3 DNA reads TGTGCCAGCAGTGAAGGACGGAGCAAGAACACCGGGGAGCTGTTTTTT. This translates into CASSEGRSKNTGELFF.

The CDR3 nucleotides read TGTGCCAGCAGCCGCCAGACAGGTACATTCGAAAACACCATATATTTT. It encodes CASSRQTGTFENTIYF. This sequence joins TRBV7-9 and TRBJ1-3; D possibly corresponds to TRBD1 (6 bases). This CDR3 region has 16 residues. V lost 5 bases to trimming and J lost 6 bases, with 20 bases between them. The germline V gene encodes CDR1 SEHNR and CDR2 FQNEAQ (reference sequence).

This clone appeared a single time. The genes are TRBV10-3 and TRBJ1-3; tentative D call: TRBD1 (5 bases). The CDR3 has 17 residues. V lost 0 bases, J lost 0 bases, and 12 bases lay in between. Germline CDR1 and CDR2: ENHRY and SYGVKD. CDR3 DNA: TGTGCCATCAGTGAGTCGAAGGGCAGGGCCTCTGGAAACACCATATATTTT. It is translated as CAISESKGRASGNTIYF.

This clone was seen once. The gene calls are TRBV28 and TRBJ1-2; no reliable D call. Germline V lookup: CDR1 MDHEN, CDR2 SYDVKM. V lost 1 base and J lost 7, with 16 bases in between. This CDR3 spans 15 amino acids. The CDR3 region is CASSLSRGRRGGYTF. CDR3 DNA: TGTGCCAGCAGTTTATCGAGAGGGAGGCGAGGTGGCTACACCTTC.

The chain combines TRBV3-1 (or the pseudogene TRBV3-2) with TRBJ2-3; 11 bases line up with TRBD2. Germline CDR1 reads LGHDT; CDR2 reads YNNKEL (reference sequence). There are 18 residues in the CDR3. V dropped 1 base and J dropped 0; count of bases not matched to a gene: 6. This CDR3 reads CASSQAASGGPSTDTQYF. CDR3 nucleotide sequence: TGTGCCAGCAGCCAAGCGGCTAGCGGGGGGCCTAGCACAGATACGCAGTATTTT.